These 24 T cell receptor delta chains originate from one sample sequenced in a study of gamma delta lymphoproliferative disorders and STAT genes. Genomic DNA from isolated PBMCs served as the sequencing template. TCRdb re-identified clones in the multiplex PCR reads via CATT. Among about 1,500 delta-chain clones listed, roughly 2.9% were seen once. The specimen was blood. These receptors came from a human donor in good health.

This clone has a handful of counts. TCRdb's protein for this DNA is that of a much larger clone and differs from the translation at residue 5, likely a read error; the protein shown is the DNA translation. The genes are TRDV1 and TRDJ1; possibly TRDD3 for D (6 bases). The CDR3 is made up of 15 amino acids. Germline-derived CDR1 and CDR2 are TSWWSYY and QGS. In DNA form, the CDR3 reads TGTGCTCTTGGGAAACTGGCTTGGGGGGGAGGTCTACTCATCTTT. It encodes CALGKLAWGGGLLIF.

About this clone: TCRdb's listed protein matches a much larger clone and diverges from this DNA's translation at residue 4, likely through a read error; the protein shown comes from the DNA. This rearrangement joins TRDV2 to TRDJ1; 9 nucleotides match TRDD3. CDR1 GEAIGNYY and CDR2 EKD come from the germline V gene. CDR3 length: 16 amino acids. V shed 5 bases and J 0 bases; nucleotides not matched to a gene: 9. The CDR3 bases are TGTGCCTGTGGCCCACTACTGGGGGACGACACCGATAAACTCATCTTT. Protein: CACGPLLGDDTDKLIF.

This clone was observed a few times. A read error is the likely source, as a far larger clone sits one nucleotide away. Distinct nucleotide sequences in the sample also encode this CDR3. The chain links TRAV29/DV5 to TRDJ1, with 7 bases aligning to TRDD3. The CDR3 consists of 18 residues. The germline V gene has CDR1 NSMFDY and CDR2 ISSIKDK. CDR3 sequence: CAASALRWGKLYTDKLIF. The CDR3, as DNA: TGTGCAGCAAGCGCCCTACGATGGGGGAAACTATACACCGATAAACTCATCTTC.

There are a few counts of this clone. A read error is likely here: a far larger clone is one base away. CDR3: CACDMISPPTLSGGYARYTDKLIF. For the CDR3, the DNA is TGTGCCTGTGACATGATCTCCCCTCCCACACTTTCTGGGGGATACGCTAGGTACACCGATAAACTCATCTTT. V is TRDV2 and J is TRDJ1; 12 bases fit TRDD3. The CDR3 is 24 residues long. The junction had 27 bases not matched to a gene; V was cut back by 2 bases and J by 0 bases. From germline, CDR1 is GEAIGNYY and CDR2 EKD.

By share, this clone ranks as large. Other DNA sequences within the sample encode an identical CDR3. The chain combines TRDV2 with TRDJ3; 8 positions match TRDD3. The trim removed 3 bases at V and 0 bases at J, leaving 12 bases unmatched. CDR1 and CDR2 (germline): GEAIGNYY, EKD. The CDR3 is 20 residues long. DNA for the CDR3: TGTGCCTGTGACGCCGGTACTGGGGGCCTAAGCTCCTGGGACACCCGACAGATGTTTTTC. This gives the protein CACDAGTGGLSSWDTRQMFF.

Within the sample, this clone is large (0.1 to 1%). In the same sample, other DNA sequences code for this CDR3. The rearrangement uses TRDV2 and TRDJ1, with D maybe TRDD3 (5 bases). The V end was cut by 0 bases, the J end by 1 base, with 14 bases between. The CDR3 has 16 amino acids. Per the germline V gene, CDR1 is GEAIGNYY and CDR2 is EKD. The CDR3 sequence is CACDTGYWNITDKLIF. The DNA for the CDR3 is TGTGCCTGTGACACCGGTTACTGGAACATCACCGATAAACTCATCTTT.

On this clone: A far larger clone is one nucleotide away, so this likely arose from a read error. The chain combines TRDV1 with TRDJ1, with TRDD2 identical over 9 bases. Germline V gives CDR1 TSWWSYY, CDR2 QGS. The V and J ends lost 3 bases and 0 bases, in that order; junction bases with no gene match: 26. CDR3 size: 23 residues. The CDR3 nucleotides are TGTGCTCTTGGGGAGCCTTCCTACAACCCACTGATATGGTGGGGGTTGGACACCGATAAACTCATCTTT. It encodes CALGEPSYNPLIWWGLDTDKLIF.

CDR3 region: CASLCLPRGWARPLIF. The CDR3 DNA follows: TGTGCTTCATTGTGCCTTCCAAGGGGCTGGGCCAGACCCCTGATCTTT. The J gene is given as TRDJ4, and the V gene is not called. The length of the CDR3 is 16 residues.

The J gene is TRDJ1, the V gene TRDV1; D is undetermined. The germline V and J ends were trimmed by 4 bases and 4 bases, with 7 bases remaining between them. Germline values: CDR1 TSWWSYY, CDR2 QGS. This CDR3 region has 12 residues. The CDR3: CALGARVDKLIF. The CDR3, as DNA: TGTGCTCTTGGGGCACGGGTCGATAAACTCATCTTT.

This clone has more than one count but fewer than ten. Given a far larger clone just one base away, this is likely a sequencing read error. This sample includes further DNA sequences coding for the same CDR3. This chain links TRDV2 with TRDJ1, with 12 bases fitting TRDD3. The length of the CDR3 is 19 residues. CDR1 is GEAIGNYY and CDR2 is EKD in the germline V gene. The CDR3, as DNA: TGCGCCTGTGACTCCTTACTGGGGGATACCTTTAGAGCTGCCGATAAACTCATCTTT. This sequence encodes CACDSLLGDTFRAADKLIF.

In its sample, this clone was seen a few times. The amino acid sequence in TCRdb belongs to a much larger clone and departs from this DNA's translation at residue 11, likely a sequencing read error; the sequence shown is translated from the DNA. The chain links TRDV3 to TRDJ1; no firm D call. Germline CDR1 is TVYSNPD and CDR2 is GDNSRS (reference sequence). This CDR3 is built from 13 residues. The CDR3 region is CASSVLGTDKPIF. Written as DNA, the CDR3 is TGTGCCTCCTCGGTACTTGGCACCGATAAACCCATCTTT. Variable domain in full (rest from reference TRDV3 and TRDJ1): CDKVTQSSPDQTVASGSEVVLLCTYDTVYSNPDLFWYRIRPDYSFQFVFYGDNSRSEGADFTQGRFSVKHILTQKAFHLVISPVRTEDSATYYCASSVLGTDKPIFGKGTRVTVEP.

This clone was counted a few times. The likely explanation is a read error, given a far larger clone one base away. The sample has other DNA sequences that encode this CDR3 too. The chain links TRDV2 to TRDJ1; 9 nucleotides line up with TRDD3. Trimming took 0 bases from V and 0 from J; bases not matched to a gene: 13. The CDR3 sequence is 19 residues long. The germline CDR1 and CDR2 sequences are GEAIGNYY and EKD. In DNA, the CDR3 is TGTGCCTGTGACACCCTCCTCCAAACTGGGGGAAGATACACCGATAAACTCATCTTT. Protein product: CACDTLLQTGGRYTDKLIF.

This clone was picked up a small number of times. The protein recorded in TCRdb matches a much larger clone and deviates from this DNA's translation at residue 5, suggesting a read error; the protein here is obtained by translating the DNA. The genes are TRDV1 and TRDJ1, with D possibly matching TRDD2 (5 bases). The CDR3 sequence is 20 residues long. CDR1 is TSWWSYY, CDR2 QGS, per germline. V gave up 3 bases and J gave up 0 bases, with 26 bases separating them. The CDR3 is CALGEVEPPTSRMHTDKLIF. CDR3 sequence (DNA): TGTGCTCTTGGGGAGGTAGAGCCCCCTACGTCGCGGATGCACACCGATAAACTCATCTTT.

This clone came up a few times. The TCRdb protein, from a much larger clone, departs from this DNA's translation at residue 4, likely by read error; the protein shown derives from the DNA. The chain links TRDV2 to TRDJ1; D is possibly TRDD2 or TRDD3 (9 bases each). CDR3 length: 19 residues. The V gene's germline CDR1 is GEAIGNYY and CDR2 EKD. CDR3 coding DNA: TGTGCCTGTGGCACCCTTCCTACGGGGGATACTGGGTACACCGATAAACTCATCTTT. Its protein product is CACGTLPTGDTGYTDKLIF.

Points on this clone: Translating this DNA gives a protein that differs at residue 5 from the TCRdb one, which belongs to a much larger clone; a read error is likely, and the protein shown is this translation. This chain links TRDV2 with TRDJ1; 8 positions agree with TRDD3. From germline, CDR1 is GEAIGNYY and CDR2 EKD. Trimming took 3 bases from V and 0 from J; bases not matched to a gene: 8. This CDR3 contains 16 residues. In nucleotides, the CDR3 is TGTGCCTGTGACGCCCTACTGGGGGTTGACACCGATAAACTCATCTTT. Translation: CACDALLGVDTDKLIF.

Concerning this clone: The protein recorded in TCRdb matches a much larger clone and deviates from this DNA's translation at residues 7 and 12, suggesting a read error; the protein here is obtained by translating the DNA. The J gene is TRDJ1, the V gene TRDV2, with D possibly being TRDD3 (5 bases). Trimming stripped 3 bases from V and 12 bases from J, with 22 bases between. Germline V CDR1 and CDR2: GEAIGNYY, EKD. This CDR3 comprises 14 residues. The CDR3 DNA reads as TGTGCCTGTGACGGACTGGAGGATAAAGGAAAATTCATCTTT. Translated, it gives CACDGLEDKGKFIF.

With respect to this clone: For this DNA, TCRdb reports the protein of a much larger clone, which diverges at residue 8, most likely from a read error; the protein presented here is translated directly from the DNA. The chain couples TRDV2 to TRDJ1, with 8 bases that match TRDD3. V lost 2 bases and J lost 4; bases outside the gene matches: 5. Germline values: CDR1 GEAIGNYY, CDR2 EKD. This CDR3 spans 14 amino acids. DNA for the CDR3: TGTGCCTGTGACAGACTGGGGGGGGTCGATAAACTCATCTTT. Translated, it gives CACDRLGGVDKLIF.

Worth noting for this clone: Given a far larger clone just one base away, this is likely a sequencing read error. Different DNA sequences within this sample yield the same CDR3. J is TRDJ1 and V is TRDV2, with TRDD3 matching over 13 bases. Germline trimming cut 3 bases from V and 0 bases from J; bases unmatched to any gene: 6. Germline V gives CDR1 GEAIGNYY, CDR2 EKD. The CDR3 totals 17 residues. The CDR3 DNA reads TGTGCCTGTGACTTACTGGGGGATACGGAGAACACCGATAAACTCATCTTT. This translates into CACDLLGDTENTDKLIF.

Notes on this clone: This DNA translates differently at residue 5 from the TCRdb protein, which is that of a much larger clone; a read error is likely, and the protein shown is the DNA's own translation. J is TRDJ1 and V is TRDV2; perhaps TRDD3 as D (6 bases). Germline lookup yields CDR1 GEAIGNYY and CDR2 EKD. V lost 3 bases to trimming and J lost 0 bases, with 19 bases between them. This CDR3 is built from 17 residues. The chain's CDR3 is CACDPVGGASYTDKLIF. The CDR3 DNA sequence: TGTGCCTGTGACCCCGTCGGGGGAGCATCGTACACCGATAAACTCATCTTT.

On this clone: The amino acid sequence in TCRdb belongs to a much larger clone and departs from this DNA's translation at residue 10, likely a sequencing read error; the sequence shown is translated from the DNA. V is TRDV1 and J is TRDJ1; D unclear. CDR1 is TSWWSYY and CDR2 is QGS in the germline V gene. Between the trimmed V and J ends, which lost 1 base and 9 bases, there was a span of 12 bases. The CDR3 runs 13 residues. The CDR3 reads CALGERSFHELIF. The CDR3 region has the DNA TGTGCTCTTGGGGAACGGAGCTTTCACGAACTCATCTTT.

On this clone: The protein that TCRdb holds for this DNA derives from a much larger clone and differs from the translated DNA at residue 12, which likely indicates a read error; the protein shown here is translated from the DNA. The CDR3 DNA reads TGTGCTCTTGGGGAATATCACCTTCCTACACGTAGGATTCAGTACACCGATAAACTCATCTTT. This translates into CALGEYHLPTRRIQYTDKLIF. This chain joins TRDV1 and TRDJ1; 9 positions match TRDD2. Per germline, CDR1 TSWWSYY and CDR2 QGS. Germline trimming cut 2 bases from V and 0 bases from J; bases unmatched to any gene: 19. The length of the CDR3 is 21 residues.

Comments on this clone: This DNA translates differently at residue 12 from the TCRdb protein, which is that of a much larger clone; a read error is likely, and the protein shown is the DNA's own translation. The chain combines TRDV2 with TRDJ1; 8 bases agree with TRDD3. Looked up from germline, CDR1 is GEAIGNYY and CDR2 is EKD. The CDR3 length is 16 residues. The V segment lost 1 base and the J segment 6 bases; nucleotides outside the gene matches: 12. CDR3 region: CACDTVGTGGSNKLIF. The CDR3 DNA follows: TGTGCCTGTGACACTGTAGGTACTGGGGGGTCCAATAAACTCATCTTT.

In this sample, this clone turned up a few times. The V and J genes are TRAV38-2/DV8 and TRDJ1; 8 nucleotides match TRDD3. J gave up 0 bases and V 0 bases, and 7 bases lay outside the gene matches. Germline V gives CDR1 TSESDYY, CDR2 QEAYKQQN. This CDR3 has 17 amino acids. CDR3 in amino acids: CAYRSAYWGYHTDKLIF. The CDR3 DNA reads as TGTGCTTATAGGAGCGCTTACTGGGGATACCACACCGATAAACTCATCTTT.

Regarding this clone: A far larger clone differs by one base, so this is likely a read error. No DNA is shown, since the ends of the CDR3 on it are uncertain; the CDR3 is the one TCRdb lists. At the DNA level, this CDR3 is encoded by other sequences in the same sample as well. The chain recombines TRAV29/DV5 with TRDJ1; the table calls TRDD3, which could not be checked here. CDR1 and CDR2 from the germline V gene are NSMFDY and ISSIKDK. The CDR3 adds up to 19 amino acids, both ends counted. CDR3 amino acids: CSVLLCSGRDGAGLDKLIF.